This T cell receptor beta chain originates from a study of T cell repertoires in cytomegalovirus infection. Study overall: HLA-C-restricted CMV epitopes, recently identified, and well-studied HLA-B-restricted ones were used by the study. Public TCR beta signature analysis indicated the presence of both CMV infection and matching HLA type. Points from the study as a whole: Carriers of CMV and the relevant HLA type were discriminated by public TCR beta frequency.

In the case of this clonotype: Its cognate antigen is unknown.

TCRdb reprocessed the reads with MiXCR, giving one entry per CDR3 protein. The sample holds some 900,000 distinct CDR3 sequences; about 33% are singletons and the top ten take around 12%. The CDR3 length is 16 residues. The germline CDR1 and CDR2 sequences are SQVTM and ANQGSEA. J gave up 0 bases and V 6 bases, and 5 bases lay outside the gene matches. The chain has TRBV29-1 and TRBJ2-2, with 12 bases lining up with TRBD2. The source was cultured CD8+ T cells from PBMCs, collected from culture after CMV antigen stimulation. The receptor was derived from a human donor in good health (CMV status not recorded). Some clones in this sample may be carry-over from other donors' samples. CDR3 sequence reads: CSVVSSGGANTGELFF. As DNA, the CDR3 is TGCAGCGTGGTTTCTAGCGGGGGGGCGAACACCGGGGAGCTGTTTTTT.